In its sample, the clone carrying this TCR beta chain was seen many times. Its antigen is unknown. This entry is derived from a study of blood T cells in healthy people across ages. General study points: Comparison with aged donors showed that long-lived donors had more naive CD4+ cells and higher diversity.

Primers used in a second PCR of about 7 to 11 cycles were a sample-barcoded 5' primer and a J-beta primer mix. Samples each returned at least 3 million CDR3-containing paired-end reads. TCRdb called the 5' RACE reads again in MiXCR, with one record for every CDR3 protein. The sample includes about 1.7 million distinct CDR3 sequences, roughly 27% seen only once; the top ten take 7% to 9%. This CDR3 region has 16 residues. Germline CDR1 and CDR2: SGHTA and FQGNSA. Trimming removed 5 bases at V and 0 bases at J, with 14 bases between. Sequenced: blood. The TCR originated in a woman in her twenties or thirties in good health. The V and J genes are TRBV7-2 and TRBJ2-1; maybe TRBD2 (6 bases). The CDR3 loop is CASSMSSASSYNEQFF. The CDR3, as DNA: TGTGCCAGCAGCATGTCTAGCGCCAGCTCCTACAATGAGCAGTTCTTC.